One and the same sample provided the 10 T cell receptor beta chains below, sequenced in a study of cytomegalovirus exposure and HLA in healthy donors. The PCR had 60 Vbeta and 13 Jbeta primers. This table comes from immunoSEQ multiplex PCR, and its TCRdb copy is limited to in-frame clones, with some not included. The table shows 220,000 or so clones, with under 80% occurring only once. Specimen: PBMCs. These TCRs come from a woman aged 25 to 39 in good health and CMV-seronegative.

The CDR3 sequence is CASSPMPGGEAFF. The DNA for the CDR3 is TGTGCCAGCTCACCGATGCCCGGAGGTGAAGCTTTCTTT. The chain has TRBV18 and TRBJ1-1; D call uncertain. The CDR3 extends over 13 amino acids. Trimming took off 3 bases at V and 7 bases at J, with 12 bases between the two ends. Looked up from germline, CDR1 is KGHSH and CDR2 is LQKENI.

The chain joins TRBV19 to TRBJ1-5; D possibly corresponds to TRBD1 (5 bases). This CDR3 has 16 amino acids. Germline V gene lookup returns CDR1 LNHDA and CDR2 SQIVND (reference sequence). Deletions cut 9 bases from V and 6 bases from J, with 24 bases between. CDR3 sequence (DNA): TGTGCCAGCTCGACAGTGACCGGGGGAGTTCGTCAGCCCCAGCATTTT. Its translation: CASSTVTGGVRQPQHF.

The gene calls are TRBV2 and TRBJ2-7, with TRBD1 matching 12 bases. Germline CDR1 reads SNHLY; CDR2 reads FYNNEI. The V segment lost 9 bases and the J segment 5 bases; nucleotides outside the gene matches: 5. The CDR3 is made up of 13 amino acids. CDR3 amino acids: CASSGQGAHEQYF. CDR3 sequence (DNA): TGTGCCAGTTCGGGACAGGGGGCCCACGAGCAGTACTTC. The full variable domain, its missing parts supplied by reference TRBV2 and TRBJ2-7, is EPEVTQTPSHQVTQMGQEVILRCVPISNHLYFYWYRQILGQKVEFLVSFYNNEISEKSEIFDDQFSVERPDGSNFTLKIRSTKLEDSAMYFCASSGQGAHEQYFGPGTRLTVT.

On this clone itself: A much bigger clone sits one base away, suggesting this may be a read error. This chain connects TRBV5-5 to TRBJ1-1; D is perhaps TRBD1 (6 bases). Trimming removed 2 bases at V and 4 bases at J, with 6 bases between. Germline CDR1 SGHKS, CDR2 YYEKEE (reference sequence). The CDR3 sequence is 12 residues long. Written as DNA, the CDR3 is TGTGCCAGCAGCTTACAGGGCACTGAAGCTTTCTTT. Its translation: CASSLQGTEAFF. Complete variable domain (other parts from reference TRBV5-5 and TRBJ1-1): DAGVTQSPTHLIKTRGQQVTLRCSPISGHKSVSWYQQVLGQGPQFIFQYYEKEERGRGNFPDRFSARQFPNYSSELNVNALLLGDSALYLCASSLQGTEAFFGQGTRLTVV.

This clone was observed a handful of times. The V call is TRBV19, the J call TRBJ1-5; D is unclear. Trimming shortened V by 6 bases and J by 0 bases, and 12 bases separated the two germline ends. Germline V CDR1 and CDR2: LNHDA, SQIVND (reference sequence). The CDR3 totals 15 residues. The CDR3 reads CASSEVYYSNQPQHF. The CDR3 bases are TGTGCCAGTAGCGAAGTATACTATAGCAATCAGCCCCAGCATTTT.

The V gene is TRBV4-1, the J gene TRBJ2-1, with D maybe TRBD2 (5 bases). Germline V gene sequence: CDR1 MGHRA, CDR2 YSYEKL. The CDR3 is 15 amino acids. V dropped 1 base and J dropped 1 base, with 8 bases sitting between them. CDR3 sequence (DNA): TGCGCCAGCAGCCAAGGTAGCGCGTCCTACAATGAGCAGTTCTTC. Its translation: CASSQGSASYNEQFF.

This clone was counted only a few times. This sequence joins TRBV13 and TRBJ2-5, with 7 bases identical to TRBD2. The length of the CDR3 is 16 residues. Germline-derived CDR1 and CDR2 are PRHDT and FYEKMQ (reference sequence). V lost 1 base and J lost 1; bases outside the gene matches: 6. CDR3 residues: CASSLAGGGVQETQYF. Here the CDR3 DNA reads TGTGCCAGCAGCTTAGCGGGCGGGGGAGTCCAAGAGACCCAGTACTTC. Supplemented by reference TRBV13 and TRBJ2-5, the full variable domain reads AAGVIQSPRHLIKEKRETATLKCYPIPRHDTVYWYQQGPGQDPQFLISFYEKMQSDKGSIPDRFSAQQFSDYHSELNMSSLELGDSALYFCASSLAGGGVQETQYFGPGTRLLVL.

At least ten counts were recorded for this clone. The chain joins TRBV6-1 to TRBJ1-4, with D possibly matching TRBD1 (5 bases). Per the germline V gene, CDR1 is MNHNS and CDR2 is SASEGT. The CDR3 length is 15 residues. V dropped 0 bases and J dropped 14 bases, with 19 bases sitting between them. The CDR3 is CASSEAAGASGVLFF. CDR3 bases: TGTGCCAGCAGTGAAGCCGCCGGGGCGAGCGGGGTTCTGTTTTTT.

The V gene is TRBV5-4, the J gene TRBJ2-6; 8 nucleotides line up with TRBD1. The junction had 2 bases not matched to a gene; V was cut back by 4 bases and J by 2 bases. This CDR3 contains 15 residues. The germline V gene has CDR1 SGHNT and CDR2 YYREEE (reference sequence). The CDR3 DNA reads as TGTGCCAGCAGCCAGGACAGGGCTGGGGCCAACGTCCTGACTTTC. Translation: CASSQDRAGANVLTF.

The genes are TRBV6-5 and TRBJ1-5; a possible D gene is TRBD1 (5 bases). Germline V gene lookup returns CDR1 MNHEY and CDR2 SVGAGI. With 2 bases removed from V and 4 bases from J, the gap between germline ends came to 15 bases. This CDR3 region has 16 residues. CDR3 in amino acids: CASSYLFSTVNQPQHF. DNA of the CDR3: TGTGCCAGCAGTTACCTTTTTTCGACAGTAAATCAGCCCCAGCATTTT.